A selection of T cell receptor beta chains follows, all from one sample in a study of tumor-infiltrating lymphocytes in primary liver carcinoma. TCRdb independently ran MiXCR on the multiplex PCR reads; one entry per CDR3 protein. The table records under 150,000 distinct CDR3 sequences, around 70% of them present only once. Sequenced material: tumor-adjacent normal liver tissue. The origin of the receptors is a woman aged 55-75 years with primary liver carcinoma and hepatitis B virus infection. The CDR3 runs from the conserved cysteine through the conserved F or W. A D gene is named only where the DNA matches it firmly. The listing skips clone size in some rows; elsewhere it reads once, few, many or a size class.

v_gene: TRBV28
abundance: -
d_gene: -
j_gene: TRBJ2-3
CDR3nt: TGTGCCAGCAGTTTCGTGGATTACACGGGTACGAAGTATTTT
CDR3aa: CASSFVDYTGTKYF

v_gene: TRBV4-2
abundance: -
d_gene: TRBD1
j_gene: TRBJ1-1
CDR3nt: TGTGCCAGCTGCGCCGGACAGGGGGCCTGGACTGAAGTTTTCTTT
CDR3aa: CASCAGQGAWTEVFF

v_gene: TRBV4-2
abundance: -
d_gene: -
j_gene: TRBJ2-2
CDR3nt: TGTGCCAGCAGCCAAGAAGGGCAGGTGGCACCCGGGGAGCTGTTTTTT
CDR3aa: CASSQEGQVAPGELFF

v_gene: TRBV10-2
abundance: few
d_gene: -
j_gene: TRBJ1-5
CDR3nt: TGCGCCAGCAGTTTAAGTCAGGGCAATCAGCCCCAGCATTTT
CDR3aa: CASSLSQGNQPQHF

v_gene: TRBV4-1
abundance: -
d_gene: TRBD2
j_gene: TRBJ2-3
CDR3nt: TGCACCAGCAGCTCGGGACTAGCGGGGACCGATACGCAATATTTT
CDR3aa: CTSSSGLAGTDTQYF

v_gene: TRBV13
abundance: many
d_gene: -
j_gene: TRBJ1-1
CDR3nt: TGTGCCAGCAGCTTAGTTGGGGCCATGAACACTGAAGCTTTCTTT
CDR3aa: CASSLVGAMNTEAFF

v_gene: TRBV11-2
abundance: -
d_gene: -
j_gene: TRBJ2-5
CDR3nt: TGTGCCAGCAGCTCCGACCAACAAGAGACCCGGTACTTC
CDR3aa: CASSSDQQETRYF

v_gene: TRBV7-9
abundance: many
d_gene: -
j_gene: TRBJ1-4
CDR3nt: TGTGCCAGCAGCTTATTGAGCACAGGGTTCGCTAATGAAAAACTGTTTTTT
CDR3aa: CASSLLSTGFANEKLFF

v_gene: TRBV13
abundance: -
d_gene: TRBD1
j_gene: TRBJ2-7
CDR3nt: TGTGTCAGCAGCGCTTGGGACAGGTGGGTCTGGGGGCAGTACTTC
CDR3aa: CVSSAWDRWVWGQYF

v_gene: TRBV11-2
abundance: -
d_gene: -
j_gene: TRBJ1-1
CDR3nt: TGTGCCTACAACTTAGCCTCGGGACGGCAAGCTTTCTTT
CDR3aa: CAYNLASGRQAFF

v_gene: TRBV29-1
abundance: -
d_gene: -
j_gene: TRBJ2-7
CDR3nt: TGCAGCGTGGGGGATGCAGGGAAGGTCGCGCAGTACTTC
CDR3aa: CSVGDAGKVAQYF

v_gene: TRBV2
abundance: once
d_gene: -
j_gene: TRBJ1-5
CDR3nt: TGTGACAGCACTAGGGAAAATCAGCCCCAGCATTTT
CDR3aa: CDSTRENQPQHF

v_gene: TRBV6-6
abundance: many
d_gene: TRBD2
j_gene: TRBJ2-7
CDR3nt: TGTGCCAGCACCCTAGAGCGGGGGCACGAGCAGTACTTC
CDR3aa: CASTLERGHEQYF

v_gene: TRBV11-2
abundance: -
d_gene: -
j_gene: TRBJ2-3
CDR3nt: TGTGCTAGAAGCTTTACAAGGGCAGATACGCAGTATTTT
CDR3aa: CARSFTRADTQYF

v_gene: TRBV12-3/TRBV12-4
abundance: -
d_gene: -
j_gene: TRBJ2-7
CDR3nt: TGTGCCAGCAGTTCGGAGTTGTCCTCCTACGAGCAGTATTTC
CDR3aa: CASSSELSSYEQYF